The present T cell receptor (beta chain) was sequenced within a study of vaccination effects on CD4 cells after COVID-19. As for the study in general: Antigen-specific CD4+ T cells were first expanded with viral peptide pools by the ViraFEST assay and only then sequenced.

Once cultured for approximately ten days, the cells underwent separation to obtain CD4+ T cells. The vaccine given was either BNT162b2 or mRNA-1273, in two doses. Each vaccine recipient was nucleocapsid antibody negative and had no prior SARS-CoV-2 infection. It was on days 3 and 7 that half the medium was replaced with IL-2 medium. Measured with immunoSEQ multiplex PCR; TCRdb has only the in-frame clones, and not every one. The repertoire has some 60,000 clones, approximately 81% of them found once; the top ten carry more than 4%. Overall study results and limits: Early post-infection timepoints were absent, and convalescent patients were few.

In the case of this clone: Antigen specificity is unknown.

Germline CDR1 is SGHRS and CDR2 is YFSETQ. This CDR3 has 15 amino acids. The V and J ends lost 2 bases and 5 bases, in that order; junction bases with no gene match: 8. Here the sequenced sample was CD4+ T cells from PBMCs cultured without peptide, taken after COVID-19 vaccination. The chain recombines TRBV5-1 with TRBJ2-7, with 9 bases matching TRBD2. The source is a human donor who received a COVID-19 vaccine. This CDR3 reads CASSFSVAGANEQYF. CDR3 DNA: TGCGCCAGCAGCTTTTCAGTAGCGGGGGCTAACGAGCAGTACTTC.